The 32 T cell receptor beta chains in this list originate from one sample, sequenced in a study of beta chain features in type 1 diabetes. The study reverse transcribed the entire isolated RNA, so it sequenced expressed TCRB transcripts. TCRdb's copy holds only in-frame clones and misses some; the assay was immunoSEQ multiplex PCR. The table shows about 710,000 clones, with around an eighth occurring only once. Study findings and constraints: A moderate, significant TCRB CDR3 shortening appeared in type 1 diabetes across four CD4+ subsets.

No antigens are known for them. The specimen sequenced was naive CD4+ T cells from blood. These receptors were taken from a young man with type 1 diabetes.

This clone was found a few times. J is TRBJ2-2 and V is TRBV9; a possible D gene is TRBD1 (6 bases). V lost 4 bases to trimming and J lost 2 bases, with 18 bases between them. Germline CDR1 reads SGDLS; CDR2 reads YYNGEE. CDR3 size: 17 residues. The CDR3 region is CASSNQGRLPNTGELFF. In DNA form, the CDR3 reads TGTGCCAGCAGCAACCAGGGGAGACTACCCAACACCGGGGAGCTGTTTTTT.

In this sample, this clone turned up a few times. The J gene is TRBJ1-4, the V gene TRBV18, with a weak D call TRBD1 (6 bases). Trimming pared 1 base from V and 2 bases from J, leaving 8 bases between. Germline values: CDR1 KGHSH, CDR2 LQKENI. This CDR3 spans 15 amino acids. In nucleotides, the CDR3 is TGTGCCAGCTCACCACAGGGACACACTAATGAAAAACTGTTTTTT. This gives the protein CASSPQGHTNEKLFF.

This rearrangement joins TRBV5-4 to TRBJ2-1; D is undetermined. In germline, CDR1 is SGHNT, CDR2 YYREEE (reference sequence). Trimming removed 0 bases from V and 0 bases from J, with 16 bases in between. The CDR3 contains 18 residues. In DNA form, the CDR3 reads TGTGCCAGCAGCTTGGAGCATGGGAACACCGGCTCCTACAATGAGCAGTTCTTC. It yields the protein CASSLEHGNTGSYNEQFF.

This clone was observed a handful of times. The chain uses TRBV30 and TRBJ2-1, with TRBD2 as a possible D gene (5 bases). The CDR3 consists of 15 residues. Trimming pared 4 bases from V and 6 bases from J, leaving 19 bases between. The germline CDR1 and CDR2 sequences are GTSNPN and SVGIG (reference sequence). Here the CDR3 reads CAWTPKVLTSNEQFF. In nucleotides, the CDR3 is TGTGCCTGGACCCCGAAAGTGCTAACTAGCAATGAGCAGTTCTTC.

The chain carries TRBV19 and TRBJ2-7, with 8 bases fitting TRBD2. Germline CDR1 is LNHDA and CDR2 is SQIVND (reference sequence). The CDR3 has 13 amino acids. V shed 5 bases, J shed 4 bases, and the junction held 4 bases outside the gene matches. CDR3 sequence: CASSLTGGYEQYF. The CDR3 DNA sequence: TGTGCCAGTAGTCTCACGGGGGGGTACGAGCAGTACTTC.

The chain uses TRBV6-5 and TRBJ1-2; TRBD1 matches 8 bases. With 0 bases clipped from V and 7 bases from J, the junction kept 4 bases outside the gene matches. The CDR3 extends over 14 amino acids. Germline-derived CDR1 and CDR2 are MNHEY and SVGAGI. The CDR3 nucleotides read TGTGCCAGCAGTTACTCGGACAGGGTGTCTGGCTACACCTTC. Protein sequence: CASSYSDRVSGYTF.

Only a few counts were recorded for this clone. The chain combines TRBV29-1 with TRBJ1-1; D unresolved. CDR1 and CDR2 from the germline V gene are SQVTM and ANQGSEA. The CDR3 totals 13 residues. V was trimmed by 4 bases and J by 0 bases, leaving 9 bases between them. The CDR3 DNA reads TGCAGCGTTGCCGGGCTTATGAACACTGAAGCTTTCTTT. It translates to CSVAGLMNTEAFF.

The chain combines TRBV28 with TRBJ2-3; 9 bases line up with TRBD2. The V and J ends lost 7 bases and 1 base, in that order; junction bases with no gene match: 3. The CDR3 loop spans 14 amino acids. The germline V gene has CDR1 MDHEN and CDR2 SYDVKM. This CDR3 reads CASTQRGGTDTQYF. In DNA, the CDR3 is TGTGCCAGCACTCAGCGGGGGGGCACAGATACGCAGTATTTT.

Concerning this clone: This specimen includes other DNA sequences encoding the same CDR3. This chain uses TRBV2 with TRBJ1-2; TRBD1 agrees at 7 bases. CDR1 is SNHLY, CDR2 FYNNEI, per germline. V lost 1 base to trimming and J lost 5 bases; unmatched junction nucleotides: 1. The CDR3 runs to 13 residues. The CDR3 DNA reads as TGTGCCAGCAGTGAAGGGACAGGATATGGCTACACCTTC. This codes for CASSEGTGYGYTF. Full variable domain (missing parts from reference TRBV2 and TRBJ1-2): EPEVTQTPSHQVTQMGQEVILRCVPISNHLYFYWYRQILGQKVEFLVSFYNNEISEKSEIFDDQFSVERPDGSNFTLKIRSTKLEDSAMYFCASSEGTGYGYTFGSGTRLTVV.

This clone was picked up a small number of times. Other DNA sequences in the sample encode the same CDR3. The V and J genes are TRBV9 and TRBJ2-3, with 10 bases identical to TRBD2. The J segment lost 1 base and the V segment lost 3 bases, leaving 2 bases of the junction unmatched. The CDR3 covers 15 residues. Germline V gene lookup returns CDR1 SGDLS and CDR2 YYNGEE. CDR3 DNA sequence: TGTGCCAGCAGCGCTACTAGCGGGGGCACAGATACGCAGTATTTT. Translating gives CASSATSGGTDTQYF.

This clone was recorded a few times. One junction end disagrees with the germline gene, perhaps due to a read error. This same CDR3 is encoded by further DNA sequences in the sample. The V and J genes are TRBV29-1 and TRBJ2-7; D ambiguous. CDR3 length: 8 residues. Germline V gene data show CDR1 as SQVTM and CDR2 as ANQGSEA. In DNA form, the CDR3 reads TGCAGCCCCGGTCTCTCGGATTTC. This encodes CSPGLSDF.

This clone has more than one count but fewer than ten. The chain couples TRBV25-1 to TRBJ2-3; 7 nucleotides agree with TRBD1. Germline trimming cut 6 bases from V and 7 bases from J; bases unmatched to any gene: 7. Germline CDR1 is MGHDK and CDR2 is SYGVNS. This CDR3 region has 13 residues. The CDR3 DNA is TGTGCCAGCAGAGGGACAGAGGCGAATACGCAGTATTTT. This gives the protein CASRGTEANTQYF.

This clone was seen a few times. The chain joins TRBV7-2 to TRBJ2-7, with D possibly TRBD1 on 5 matching bases. Per the germline V gene, CDR1 is SGHTA and CDR2 is FQGNSA. This CDR3 contains 12 residues. Trimming left V 7 bases short and J 0 bases short, with 7 bases between. This chain's CDR3 is CASKTDSYEQYF. The CDR3 DNA reads as TGTGCCAGCAAGACAGACTCCTACGAGCAGTACTTC.

V usage is TRBV28 and J usage is TRBJ2-7; 9 bases agree with TRBD1. Trimming removed 10 bases from V and 0 bases from J; junction bases left unmatched: 10. The CDR3 length is 15 residues. Germline CDR1 and CDR2: MDHEN and SYDVKM. CDR3 protein: CATQQGALNSYEQYF. CDR3 DNA: TGTGCCACACAACAGGGGGCCCTGAACTCCTACGAGCAGTACTTC.

The V and J genes are TRBV7-9 and TRBJ2-1; TRBD1 agrees at 10 bases. The trim removed 5 bases at V and 2 bases at J, leaving 3 bases unmatched. Germline V gives CDR1 SEHNR, CDR2 FQNEAQ (reference sequence). The CDR3 consists of 15 residues. The CDR3, as DNA: TGTGCCAGCAGCCCGGGACAGGGGCCCTACAATGAGCAGTTCTTC. This codes for CASSPGQGPYNEQFF.

In its sample, this clone was seen a few times. V gene TRBV7-2 combines with J gene TRBJ1-2; TRBD1 is a possible D gene (6 bases). Deletions cut 5 bases from V and 5 bases from J, with 15 bases between. The germline V gene has CDR1 SGHTA and CDR2 FQGNSA. The CDR3 is 14 residues long. The CDR3 reads CASSLGGARYGYTF. The CDR3 coding sequence is TGTGCCAGCAGCCTTGGGGGCGCGAGATATGGCTACACCTTC.

The genes are TRBV29-1 and TRBJ2-7; 9 bases are a match to TRBD2. The ends lost 7 bases at V and 4 bases at J; junction bases unmatched: 14. Germline V CDR1 and CDR2: SQVTM, ANQGSEA. CDR3 size: 15 residues. CDR3 in amino acids: CSGIETSGPSYEQYF. CDR3 sequence (DNA): TGCAGCGGGATTGAGACTAGCGGACCCTCTTACGAGCAGTACTTC.

The chain recombines TRBV14 with TRBJ2-3, with 8 bases matching TRBD2. Germline V CDR1 and CDR2: SGHDN, FVKESK. V was pared by 4 bases and J by 2 bases, with 5 bases of the junction left unmatched. The CDR3 covers 15 residues. CDR3 DNA: TGTGCCAGCAGCCCTGGTAGCGGGATCACAGATACGCAGTATTTT. As protein: CASSPGSGITDTQYF.

J is TRBJ2-5 and V is TRBV7-9, with 7 positions matching TRBD2. J gave up 5 bases and V 5 bases, and 2 bases lay outside the gene matches. The CDR3 contains 12 residues. Germline V gene lookup returns CDR1 SEHNR and CDR2 FQNEAQ (reference sequence). The CDR3 spells CASSQAGETQYF. In DNA form, the CDR3 reads TGTGCCAGCAGCCAAGCGGGGGAGACCCAGTACTTC.

The V call is TRBV7-9, the J call TRBJ2-7; 13 bases agree with TRBD2. The CDR3 runs 16 residues. V was clipped by 2 bases and J by 3 bases; unmatched bases: 4. CDR1 and CDR2 from the germline V gene are SEHNR and FQNEAQ (reference sequence). The DNA for the CDR3 is TGTGCCAGCAGCTTACACGGGACTAGCGGGATCTACGAGCAGTACTTC. Translation: CASSLHGTSGIYEQYF. The full variable domain, rest sourced from reference TRBV7-9 and TRBJ2-7, is DTGVSQNPRHKITKRGQNVTFRCDPISEHNRLYWYRQTLGQGPEFLTYFQNEAQLEKSRLLSDRFSAERPKGSFSTLEIQRTEQGDSAMYLCASSLHGTSGIYEQYFGPGTRLTVT.

The V and J genes are TRBV7-9 and TRBJ2-5; 7 nucleotides line up with TRBD1. The J call may be wrong; the DNA end is better matched by TRBJ2-7. Germline V gene data show CDR1 as SEHNR and CDR2 as FQNEAQ (reference sequence). CDR3 length equals 13 residues. In DNA, the CDR3 is TGTGCCAGCAGTCCGGGACAGCCCTACGAGCAGTACTTC. As protein: CASSPGQPYEQYF.

This rearrangement joins TRBV5-4 to TRBJ2-1; D is uncertain. CDR3 length: 12 residues. Germline CDR1 reads SGHNT; CDR2 reads YYREEE (reference sequence). Between the trimmed V and J ends, which lost 7 bases and 3 bases, there was a span of 8 bases. The CDR3 here is CASLGRYNEQFF. CDR3 coding DNA: TGTGCCAGCCTTGGGCGCTACAATGAGCAGTTCTTC.

The table lists this clone with a few counts. Other DNA sequences in the same sample also yield this CDR3. V and J are TRBV30 and TRBJ2-7; D not resolved. Germline-derived CDR1 and CDR2 are GTSNPN and SVGIG (reference sequence). The CDR3 totals 10 residues. Trimming left V 5 bases short and J 4 bases short, with 6 bases between. The DNA of the CDR3 is TGTGCCTGGGGAACTTACGAGCAGTACTTC. It codes for CAWGTYEQYF.

This chain joins TRBV30 and TRBJ2-3, with a possible D match to TRBD1 (6 bases). Germline V gene lookup returns CDR1 GTSNPN and CDR2 SVGIG (reference sequence). The CDR3 consists of 13 residues. Here the CDR3 DNA reads TGTGTCCTAAGGGGGACCAGCACAGATACGCAGTATTTT. Translation gives CVLRGTSTDTQYF.

CDR3 in amino acids: CSVVAAGPYYEQYF. DNA for the CDR3: TGCAGCGTTGTCGCAGCGGGACCCTATTACGAGCAGTACTTC. The chain couples TRBV29-1 to TRBJ2-7; 7 bases line up with TRBD2. Germline CDR1 and CDR2: SQVTM and ANQGSEA. The length of the CDR3 is 14 residues. V shed 4 bases and J 4 bases; nucleotides not matched to a gene: 10.

The chain joins TRBV7-6 to TRBJ2-1; TRBD2 matches 10 bases. J was trimmed by 4 bases and V by 0 bases; bases with no gene match: 15. CDR3 size: 20 residues. In germline, CDR1 is SGHVS, CDR2 FNYEAQ. The CDR3 sequence is CASSLASQRGGLSRYNEQFF. CDR3 nucleotides: TGTGCCAGCAGCTTAGCGTCCCAGCGGGGGGGCCTAAGTCGTTACAATGAGCAGTTCTTC. Based on the CDR3 plus reference TRBV7-6 and TRBJ2-1, the full variable domain is GAGVSQSPRYKVTKRGQDVALRCDPISGHVSLYWYRQALGQGPEFLTYFNYEAQQDKSGLPNDRFSAERPEGSISTLTIQRTEQRDSAMYRCASSLASQRGGLSRYNEQFFGPGTRLTVL.

J is TRBJ2-5 and V is TRBV14; 8 positions match TRBD1. The germline CDR1 and CDR2 sequences are SGHDN and FVKESK. The CDR3 covers 15 residues. With 4 bases clipped from V and 7 bases from J, the junction kept 11 bases outside the gene matches. CDR3 DNA: TGTGCCAGCAGCCCCCGGACAGGGACAATGGTGACCCAGTACTTC. It specifies CASSPRTGTMVTQYF.

This clone was counted a few times. This sequence joins TRBV28 and TRBJ2-7; D uncertain. This CDR3 has 11 residues. Trimming cost V 6 bases and J 4 bases, with 7 bases left between them. CDR1 is MDHEN, CDR2 SYDVKM, per germline. In DNA form, the CDR3 reads TGTGCCAGCAGACAGATTTACGAGCAGTACTTC. This sequence encodes CASRQIYEQYF.

V is TRBV6-5 and J is TRBJ2-7; 7 bases map to TRBD1. Losses at the gene ends were 6 bases for V and 6 bases for J; bases not matched to a gene: 5. Germline-derived CDR1 and CDR2 are MNHEY and SVGAGI. This CDR3 spans 12 amino acids. The CDR3 reads CASRKGQTEQYF. The CDR3 DNA reads as TGTGCCAGCAGAAAGGGACAGACCGAGCAGTACTTC.

V usage is TRBV30 and J usage is TRBJ2-7; D tentatively fits TRBD1 or TRBD2 (5 bases each). The CDR3 runs 14 residues. Trimming shortened V by 0 bases and J by 6 bases, and 15 bases separated the two germline ends. Germline V gene data show CDR1 as GTSNPN and CDR2 as SVGIG (reference sequence). This CDR3 reads CAWSVLAGRGEQYF. In DNA, the CDR3 is TGTGCCTGGAGTGTTTTGGCAGGGAGAGGCGAGCAGTACTTC.

This clone occurred a few times. The gene calls are TRBV28 and TRBJ2-4; the D gene is possibly TRBD1 (5 bases). Germline V CDR1 and CDR2: MDHEN, SYDVKM. Trimming cost V 7 bases and J 11 bases, with 18 bases left between them. The CDR3 sequence is 13 residues long. The CDR3 bases are TGTGCCAGCAACACTCCAGGGAAGACATTTCAGTACTTC. Translation gives CASNTPGKTFQYF.

The genes are TRBV4-2 and TRBJ1-2; D might be TRBD1 (5 bases). Germline V gives CDR1 LGHNA, CDR2 YNFKEQ. The CDR3 is 12 amino acids. The germline V and J ends were trimmed by 10 bases and 2 bases, with 11 bases remaining between them. The CDR3 here is CATRGGNYGYTF. As DNA, the CDR3 is TGTGCCACAAGGGGCGGGAACTATGGCTACACCTTC.